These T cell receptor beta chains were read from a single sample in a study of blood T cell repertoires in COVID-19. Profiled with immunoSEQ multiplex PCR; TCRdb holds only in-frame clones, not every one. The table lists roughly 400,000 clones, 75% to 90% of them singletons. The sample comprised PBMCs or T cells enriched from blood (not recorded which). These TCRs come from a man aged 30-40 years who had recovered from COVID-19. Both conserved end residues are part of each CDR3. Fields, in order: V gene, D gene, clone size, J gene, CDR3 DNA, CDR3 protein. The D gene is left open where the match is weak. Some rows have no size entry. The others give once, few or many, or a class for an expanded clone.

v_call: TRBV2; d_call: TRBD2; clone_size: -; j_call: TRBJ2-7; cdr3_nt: TGTGCCACCGAGCGGGAGAATGAGCAGTACTTC; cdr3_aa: CATERENEQYF
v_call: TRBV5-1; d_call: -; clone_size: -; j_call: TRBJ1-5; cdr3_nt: TGCGCCAGCAGCTTGGAAGGGCAGGGGTATCAGCCCCAGCATTTT; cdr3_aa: CASSLEGQGYQPQHF
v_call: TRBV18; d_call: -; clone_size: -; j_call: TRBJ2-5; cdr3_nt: TGTGCCAGCTCACCAACTGTGGGAAAGGGGGAGACCCAGTACTTC; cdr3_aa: CASSPTVGKGETQYF
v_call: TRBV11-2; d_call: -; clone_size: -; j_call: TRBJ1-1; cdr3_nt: TGTGCCAGCAGCGTGGGCATGAACACTGAAGCTTTCTTT; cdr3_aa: CASSVGMNTEAFF
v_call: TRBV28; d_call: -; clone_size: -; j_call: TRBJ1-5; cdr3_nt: TGTGGCACGTCACAGGGAAGCAATCAGCCCCAGCATTTT; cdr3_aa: CGTSQGSNQPQHF
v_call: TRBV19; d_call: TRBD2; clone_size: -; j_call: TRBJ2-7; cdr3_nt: TGTGCCAATAGTATCGGGACTAGCGGGAGCAACGAGCAGTACTTC; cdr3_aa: CANSIGTSGSNEQYF
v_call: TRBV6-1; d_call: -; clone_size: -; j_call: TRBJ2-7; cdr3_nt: TGTGCCAGCAGTGAGCGAGAGACAGAAACCTACGAGCAGTACTTC; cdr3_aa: CASSERETETYEQYF
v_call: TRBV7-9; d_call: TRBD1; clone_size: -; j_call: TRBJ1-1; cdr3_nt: TGTGCCAGCAGCCAGGGGGCGAGTGAAGCTTTCTTT; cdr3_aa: CASSQGASEAFF
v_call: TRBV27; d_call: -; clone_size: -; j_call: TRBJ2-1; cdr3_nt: TGTGCCAGCAGTAGCCGGTCCCACTCCTACAATGAGCAGTTCTTC; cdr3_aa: CASSSRSHSYNEQFF
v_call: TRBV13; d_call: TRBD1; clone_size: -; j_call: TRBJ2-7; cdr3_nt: TGTGCCAGCAGCTTAGGCGGGGGACAGGGTGGCTACGAGCAGTACTTC; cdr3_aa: CASSLGGGQGGYEQYF
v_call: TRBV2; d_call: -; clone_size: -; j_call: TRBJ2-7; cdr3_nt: TGTGCCAGCAGTGAGGTCCTTCACACAACCAGGCCCGGGGAGAGGGAGCAGTACTTC; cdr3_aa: CASSEVLHTTRPGEREQYF
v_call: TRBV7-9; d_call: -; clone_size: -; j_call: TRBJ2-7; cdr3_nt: TGTGCCAGCAGCCACCGAGGACATCGTACGAGCTCCTACGAGCAGTACTTC; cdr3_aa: CASSHRGHRTSSYEQYF
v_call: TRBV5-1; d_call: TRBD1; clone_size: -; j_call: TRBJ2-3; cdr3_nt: TGCGCCAGCAGCTTCGGACAGGGAAGTAGCACAGATACGCAGTATTTT; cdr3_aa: CASSFGQGSSTDTQYF
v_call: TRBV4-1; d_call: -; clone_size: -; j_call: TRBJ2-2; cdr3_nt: TGCGCCAGCCACGGGGTTACGAACACCGGGGAGCTGTTTTTT; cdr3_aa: CASHGVTNTGELFF
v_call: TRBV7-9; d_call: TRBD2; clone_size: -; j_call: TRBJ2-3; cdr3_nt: TGTGCCAGCAGCTTTTCATCGGTACTAGCGGCAGATACGCAGTATTTT; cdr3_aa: CASSFSSVLAADTQYF
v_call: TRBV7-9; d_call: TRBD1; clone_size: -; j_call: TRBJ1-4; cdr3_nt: TGTGCCAGCAGCTTCCAGGGGGCTGCAACTAATGAAAAACTGTTTTTT; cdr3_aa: CASSFQGAATNEKLFF
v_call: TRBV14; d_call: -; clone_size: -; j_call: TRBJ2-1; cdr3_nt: TGTGCCAGCAGCCAAAACTGGAATGAGCAGTTCTTC; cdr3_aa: CASSQNWNEQFF
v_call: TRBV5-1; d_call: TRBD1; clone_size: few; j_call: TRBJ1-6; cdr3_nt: TGCGCCAGCAGCTACTCGGGACAGGAGTATAATTCACCCCTCCACTTT; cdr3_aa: CASSYSGQEYNSPLHF
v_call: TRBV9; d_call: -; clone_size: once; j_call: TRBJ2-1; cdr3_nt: TGTGCCAGCAGCGTAGAGCCTAGCCGTGAGCAGTTCTTC; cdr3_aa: CASSVEPSREQFF
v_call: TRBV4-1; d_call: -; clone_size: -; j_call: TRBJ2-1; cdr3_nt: TGCGCCAGCAGCCAAGTCGTGACTTGGAACAATGAGCAGTTCTTC; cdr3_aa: CASSQVVTWNNEQFF
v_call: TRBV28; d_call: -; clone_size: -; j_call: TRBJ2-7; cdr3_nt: TGTGCCAGCAACCCGACCGGGGAGGAGCAGTACTTC; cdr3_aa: CASNPTGEEQYF
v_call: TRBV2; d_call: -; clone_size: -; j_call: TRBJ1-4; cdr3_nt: TGTGCCAGCAGTACGGACAGACCTAATGAAAAACTGTTTTTT; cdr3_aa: CASSTDRPNEKLFF
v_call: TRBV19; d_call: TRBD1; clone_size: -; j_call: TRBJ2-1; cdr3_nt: TGTGCCAGTAGGGACCGGGACAGGCATGGTGATGAGCAGTTCTTC; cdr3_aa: CASRDRDRHGDEQFF
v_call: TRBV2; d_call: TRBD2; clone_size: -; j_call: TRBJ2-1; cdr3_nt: TGTGCCAGCAGTTTGACTAGCGGGAGTAGAGATGAGCAGTTCTTC; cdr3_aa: CASSLTSGSRDEQFF
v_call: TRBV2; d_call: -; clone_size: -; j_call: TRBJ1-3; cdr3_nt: TGTGCCAGCAGCCGAGGAGATCCCCGAAACACCATATATTTT; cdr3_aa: CASSRGDPRNTIYF
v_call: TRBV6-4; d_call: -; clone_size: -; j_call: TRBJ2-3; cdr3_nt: TGTGCCAGCAGTGAGGCTGCTAGCACAGATACGCAGTATTTT; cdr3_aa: CASSEAASTDTQYF
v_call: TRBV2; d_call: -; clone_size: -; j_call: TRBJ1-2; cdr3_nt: TGTGCCAGCACCAGGGTTAATGATGGCTACACCTTC; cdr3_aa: CASTRVNDGYTF
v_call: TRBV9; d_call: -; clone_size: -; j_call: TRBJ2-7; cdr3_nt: TGTGCCAGCAGCGTAGGAGCATTATCCCCCAACCTCTACGAGCAGTACTTC; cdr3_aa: CASSVGALSPNLYEQYF
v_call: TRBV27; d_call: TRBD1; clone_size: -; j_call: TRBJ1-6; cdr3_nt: TGTGCCAGCAGTTCCCAAGGACAGGGTAATAGTAATTCACCCCTCCACTTT; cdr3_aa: CASSSQGQGNSNSPLHF
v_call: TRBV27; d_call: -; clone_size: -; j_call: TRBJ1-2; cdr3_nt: TGTGCCAGCAGGCCTACAGGGATCCGCTATGGCTACACCTTC; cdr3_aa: CASRPTGIRYGYTF
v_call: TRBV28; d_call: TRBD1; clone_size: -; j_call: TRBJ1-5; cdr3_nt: TGTGCCAGCAGTTTGGGGACAGCAATGAGGGATCAGCCCCAGCATTTT; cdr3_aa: CASSLGTAMRDQPQHF
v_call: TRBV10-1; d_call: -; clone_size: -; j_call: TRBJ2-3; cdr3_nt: TGCGCCAGCAGTGAGTCAGGCAGGGGATTAGATACGCAGTATTTT; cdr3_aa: CASSESGRGLDTQYF
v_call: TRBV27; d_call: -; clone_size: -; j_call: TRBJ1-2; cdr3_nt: TGTGCCAGCAGTTTAGGAGTCAGGGGAATCGGGGGCTACACCTTC; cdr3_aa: CASSLGVRGIGGYTF
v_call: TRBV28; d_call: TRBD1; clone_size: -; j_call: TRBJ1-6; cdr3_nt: TGTGCCAGCAGACTAGTACAGGGGGTTAATTCACCCCTCCACTTT; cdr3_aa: CASRLVQGVNSPLHF
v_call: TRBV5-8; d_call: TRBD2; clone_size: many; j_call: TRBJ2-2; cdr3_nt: TGTGCCAGCACCCGCCCCTTGTGGTCTAGCGGGAACGGGGAGCTGTTTTTT; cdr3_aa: CASTRPLWSSGNGELFF